These 4 T cell receptor beta chains share one sample of origin, sequenced in a study of graft-versus-host responses after intestinal transplantation. The data were produced by immunoSEQ multiplex PCR, yet TCRdb's version contains in-frame clones alone and is incomplete. The data show roughly 12,000 clones, approximately 82% seen once. The starting material was PBMCs, obtained just under 130 days after transplant. The receptor set was obtained from a human patient who received an intestinal transplant, so some T cells may come from the graft donor.

CDR3 DNA sequence: TGTGCCATAAGACTAGATTCCCCTTTAAGCTCCTACGAGCAGTACTTC. It encodes CAIRLDSPLSSYEQYF. This chain uses TRBV10-3 with TRBJ2-7, with D tentatively TRBD2 (6 bases). The CDR3 contains 16 residues. The V gene lost 9 bases and the J gene lost 0 bases, with 21 bases spanning the gap. Germline values: CDR1 ENHRY, CDR2 SYGVKD.

This chain connects TRBV2 to TRBJ1-5, with a tentative D call TRBD1 (5 bases). V lost 4 bases and J 5 bases, leaving 9 bases between the germline ends. Per germline, CDR1 SNHLY and CDR2 FYNNEI. CDR3 length equals 13 residues. Written as DNA, the CDR3 is TGTGCCAGCAGTGGGGACGGAGATCAGCCCCAGCATTTT. Its protein product is CASSGDGDQPQHF.

The CDR3 sequence: CASTGQGASGELFF. CDR3 nucleotide sequence: TGCGCCAGCACCGGACAGGGGGCGTCCGGGGAGCTGTTTTTT. This sequence joins TRBV5-1 and TRBJ2-2; 11 positions agree with TRBD1. V dropped 6 bases and J dropped 6; count of bases not matched to a gene: 4. Germline V gives CDR1 SGHRS, CDR2 YFSETQ. This CDR3 spans 14 amino acids. The full variable domain, rest sourced from reference TRBV5-1 and TRBJ2-2, is KAGVTQTPRYLIKTRGQQVTLSCSPISGHRSVSWYQQTPGQGLQFLFEYFSETQRNKGNFPGRFSGRQFSNSRSEMNVSTLELGDSALYLCASTGQGASGELFFGEGSRLTVL.

The chain couples TRBV5-8 to TRBJ2-1, with 10 bases identical to TRBD2. The CDR3 extends over 15 amino acids. The V gene end was trimmed by 2 bases and the J gene end by 7 bases; junction bases not matched to a gene: 6. Looked up from germline, CDR1 is SGHTS and CDR2 is YDEGEE. The CDR3 DNA follows: TGTGCCAGCAGCTTAGAGGGACTAGCGAGAAATGAGCAGTTCTTC. Translation gives CASSLEGLARNEQFF.